This T cell receptor (beta chain) was profiled in a study of regulatory T cells in long-lasting Graves disease. Study-wide results and limits: Persistent disease preferred TRBV28, TRBJ1-2 and TRBJ2-5.

V dropped 6 bases and J dropped 1 base, with 18 bases sitting between them. The germline V gene encodes CDR1 SGHAT and CDR2 FQNNGV. The CDR3 runs 16 residues. This sample's time point: newly diagnosed GD, antithyroid drugs for less than 3 months. RNA isolated from PBMCs was used to make the TCR library. The TCR beta library used iRepertoire HTBI primers with Arm-PCR amplification of CDR3. TCRdb passed the multiplex PCR reads through MiXCR, listing each CDR3 protein once. Altogether 450,000 to 650,000 distinct CDR3 sequences are present, around 16% being singletons, with the ten largest covering roughly 25%. For this clonotype: Its antigen is not identified.

This same sample was also taken into another study, of T cells in Graves' hyperthyroidism and ophthalmopathy. As that study records: When the TCR CDR3 underwent first-round RT-PCR, the HTBI primer set was used.

The clonotype comes from a woman in her forties or fifties with Graves disease. The source material was peripheral blood mononuclear cells (PBMCs), sampled at new diagnosis, from a patient treated with antithyroid drugs. The gene calls are TRBV11-2 and TRBJ1-1; D is undetermined. CDR3 bases: TGTGCCAGCAGTTTAAGAGACCGGGTGGGGAACACTGAAGCTTTCTTT. As protein: CASSLRDRVGNTEAFF.